This entry describes one T cell receptor beta chain. The antigen remains unidentified. The time point was: week 11, during vaccination. A single vaccine dose contained 300 ug of mutant IDH1 20-mer peptide, and topical imiquimod was used with it. Each donor presented with a new WHO grade 3 or 4 astrocytoma that tested IDH1-mutant and showed ATRX loss. Profiled with immunoSEQ multiplex PCR; TCRdb holds only in-frame clones, not every one. The table includes some 59,000 clones, approximately 89% detected once. The data were obtained in a study of a mutant IDH1 vaccine in newly diagnosed glioma. Looking at the study overall: Patients were pretreated with radiotherapy, temozolomide, or both, mostly both.

Per germline, CDR1 MDHEN and CDR2 SYDVKM. The CDR3 is 16 amino acids. The germline V and J ends were trimmed by 3 bases and 3 bases, with 18 bases remaining between them. This specimen consisted of PBMCs, obtained from a glioma patient whose treatment included an IDH1 peptide vaccine. The V and J genes are TRBV28 and TRBJ2-7; no definite D call. This receptor was obtained from a man aged 35 to 55 with glioma. This CDR3 is CASSFPLTSSFYEQYF. In DNA, the CDR3 is TGTGCCAGCAGTTTTCCCCTGACATCCTCTTTCTACGAGCAGTACTTC.